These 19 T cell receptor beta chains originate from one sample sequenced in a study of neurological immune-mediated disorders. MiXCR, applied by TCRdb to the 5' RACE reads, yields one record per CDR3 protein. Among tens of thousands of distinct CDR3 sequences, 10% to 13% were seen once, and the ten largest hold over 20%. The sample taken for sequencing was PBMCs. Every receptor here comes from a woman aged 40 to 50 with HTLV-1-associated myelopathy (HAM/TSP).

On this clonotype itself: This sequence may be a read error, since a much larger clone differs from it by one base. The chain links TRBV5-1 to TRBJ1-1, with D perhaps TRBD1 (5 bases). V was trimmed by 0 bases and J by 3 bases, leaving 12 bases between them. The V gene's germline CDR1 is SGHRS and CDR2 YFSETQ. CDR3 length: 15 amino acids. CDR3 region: CASSLDHGADTEAFF. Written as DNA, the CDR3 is TGCGCCAGCAGCTTGGACCATGGGGCCGACACTGAAGCTTTCTTT.

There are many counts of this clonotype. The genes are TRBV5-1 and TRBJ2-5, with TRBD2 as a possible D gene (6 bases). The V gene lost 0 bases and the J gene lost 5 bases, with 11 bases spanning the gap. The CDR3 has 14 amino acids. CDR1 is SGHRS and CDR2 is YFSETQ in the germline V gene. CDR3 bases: TGCGCCAGCAGCTTGGTACCCAGCGGGGAGACCCAGTACTTC. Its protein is CASSLVPSGETQYF.

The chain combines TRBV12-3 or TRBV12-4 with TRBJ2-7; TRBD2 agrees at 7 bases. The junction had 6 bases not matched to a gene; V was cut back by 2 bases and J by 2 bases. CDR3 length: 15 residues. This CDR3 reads CASSLFGGSTYEQYF. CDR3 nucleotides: TGTGCCAGCAGTTTATTCGGGGGGTCCACCTACGAGCAGTACTTC.

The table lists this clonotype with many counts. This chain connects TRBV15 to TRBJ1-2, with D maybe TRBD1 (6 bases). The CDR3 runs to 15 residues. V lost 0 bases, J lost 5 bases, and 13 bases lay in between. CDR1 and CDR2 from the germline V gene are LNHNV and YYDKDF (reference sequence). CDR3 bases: TGTGCCACCAGCAGAGATCGGGCAGGGGATTATGGCTACACCTTC. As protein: CATSRDRAGDYGYTF.

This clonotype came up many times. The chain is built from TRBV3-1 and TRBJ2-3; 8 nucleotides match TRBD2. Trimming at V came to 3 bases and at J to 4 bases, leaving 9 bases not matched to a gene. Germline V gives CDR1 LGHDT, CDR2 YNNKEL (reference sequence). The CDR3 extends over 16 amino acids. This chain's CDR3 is CASSHGGVLLPDTQYF. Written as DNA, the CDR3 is TGTGCCAGCAGCCACGGGGGGGTCCTTCTCCCAGATACGCAGTATTTT.

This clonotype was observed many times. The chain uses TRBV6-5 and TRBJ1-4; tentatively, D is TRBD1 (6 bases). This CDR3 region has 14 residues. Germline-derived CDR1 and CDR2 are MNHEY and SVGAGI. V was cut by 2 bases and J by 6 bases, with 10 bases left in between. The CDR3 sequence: CASSYAGVDEKLFF. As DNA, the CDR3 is TGTGCCAGCAGTTACGCAGGGGTGGATGAAAAACTGTTTTTT.

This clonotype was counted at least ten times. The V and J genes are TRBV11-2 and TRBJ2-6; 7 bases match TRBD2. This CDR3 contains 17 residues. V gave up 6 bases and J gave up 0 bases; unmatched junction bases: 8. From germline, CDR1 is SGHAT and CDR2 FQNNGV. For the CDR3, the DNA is TGTGCCAGCAGGCCCTCGGGGGGTAGCTCTGGGGCCAACGTCCTGACTTTC. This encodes CASRPSGGSSGANVLTF.

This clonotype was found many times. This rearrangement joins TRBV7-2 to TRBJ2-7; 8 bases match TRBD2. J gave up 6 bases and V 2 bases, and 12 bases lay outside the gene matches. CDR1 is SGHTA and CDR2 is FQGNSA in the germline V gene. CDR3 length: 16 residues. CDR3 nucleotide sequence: TGTGCCAGCAGCTTAATGTTAACTAGCGGACGACTCGAGCAGTACTTC. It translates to CASSLMLTSGRLEQYF.

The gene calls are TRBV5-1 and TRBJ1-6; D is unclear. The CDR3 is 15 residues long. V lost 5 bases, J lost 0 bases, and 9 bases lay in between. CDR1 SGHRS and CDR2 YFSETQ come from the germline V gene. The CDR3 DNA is TGCGCCAGCAGGACGCTGAGCTCCTATAATTCACCCCTCCACTTT. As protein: CASRTLSSYNSPLHF.

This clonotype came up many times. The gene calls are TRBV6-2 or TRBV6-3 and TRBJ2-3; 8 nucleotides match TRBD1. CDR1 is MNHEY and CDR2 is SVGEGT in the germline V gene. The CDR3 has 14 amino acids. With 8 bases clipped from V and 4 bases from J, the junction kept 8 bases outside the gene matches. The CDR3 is CASGMDRAADTQYF. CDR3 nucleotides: TGTGCCAGCGGGATGGACAGGGCGGCAGATACGCAGTATTTT.

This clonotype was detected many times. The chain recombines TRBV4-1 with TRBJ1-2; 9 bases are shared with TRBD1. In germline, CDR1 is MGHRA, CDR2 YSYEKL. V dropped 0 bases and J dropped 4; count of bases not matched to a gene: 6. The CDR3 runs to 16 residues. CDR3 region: CASSQDRSDRGYGYTF. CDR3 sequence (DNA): TGCGCCAGCAGCCAAGATCGTTCGGACAGGGGCTATGGCTACACCTTC.

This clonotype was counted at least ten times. DNA for the CDR3: TGTGCCACCAGTGAAGGCAGGGAAAACTATGGCTACACCTTC. Amino acid sequence: CATSEGRENYGYTF. V gene TRBV24-1 combines with J gene TRBJ1-2; tentatively, D is TRBD1 (5 bases). The germline V gene has CDR1 KGHDR and CDR2 SFDVKD. The CDR3 covers 14 residues. The ends were cut back, 4 bases at V and 2 bases at J, with 10 bases in the middle.

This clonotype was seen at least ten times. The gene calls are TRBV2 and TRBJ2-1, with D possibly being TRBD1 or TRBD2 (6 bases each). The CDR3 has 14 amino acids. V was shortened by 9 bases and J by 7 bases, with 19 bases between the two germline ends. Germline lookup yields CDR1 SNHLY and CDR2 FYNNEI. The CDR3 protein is CASGYGGSGNEQFF. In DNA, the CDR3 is TGTGCCAGTGGGTACGGGGGCTCGGGGAATGAGCAGTTCTTC.

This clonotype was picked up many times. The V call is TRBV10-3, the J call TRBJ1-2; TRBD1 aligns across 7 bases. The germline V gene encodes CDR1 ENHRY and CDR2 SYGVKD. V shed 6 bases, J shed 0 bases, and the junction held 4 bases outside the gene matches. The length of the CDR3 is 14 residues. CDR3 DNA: TGTGCCATCAGCGACAGGGAGACTAACTATGGCTACACCTTC. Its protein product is CAISDRETNYGYTF.

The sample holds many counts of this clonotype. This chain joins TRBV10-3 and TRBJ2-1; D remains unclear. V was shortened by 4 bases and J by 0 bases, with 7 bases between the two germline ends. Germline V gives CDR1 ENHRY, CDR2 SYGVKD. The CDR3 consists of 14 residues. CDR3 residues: CAISAENSYNEQFF. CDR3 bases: TGTGCCATCAGTGCAGAAAACTCCTACAATGAGCAGTTCTTC.

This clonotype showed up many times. The CDR3 DNA is TGTGCCAGCATCAGCGATGAGCAGTTCTTC. Protein product: CASISDEQFF. This rearrangement joins TRBV2 to TRBJ2-1; D is unresolved. V was clipped by 7 bases and J by 8 bases, with 6 bases between them. Germline CDR1 SNHLY, CDR2 FYNNEI. This CDR3 region has 10 residues.

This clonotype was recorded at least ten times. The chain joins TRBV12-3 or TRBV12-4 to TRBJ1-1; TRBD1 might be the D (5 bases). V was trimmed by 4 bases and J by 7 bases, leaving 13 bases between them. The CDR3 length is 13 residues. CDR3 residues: CASSWRGEGEAFF. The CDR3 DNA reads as TGTGCCAGCAGTTGGCGGGGGGAGGGTGAAGCTTTCTTT.

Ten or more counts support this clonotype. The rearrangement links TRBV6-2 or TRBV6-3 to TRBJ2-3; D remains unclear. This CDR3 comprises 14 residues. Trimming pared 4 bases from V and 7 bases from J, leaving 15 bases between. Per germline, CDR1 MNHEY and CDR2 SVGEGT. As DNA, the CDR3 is TGTGCCAGCAGTTCAAGGACGGTCCTTCATACGCAGTATTTT. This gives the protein CASSSRTVLHTQYF.

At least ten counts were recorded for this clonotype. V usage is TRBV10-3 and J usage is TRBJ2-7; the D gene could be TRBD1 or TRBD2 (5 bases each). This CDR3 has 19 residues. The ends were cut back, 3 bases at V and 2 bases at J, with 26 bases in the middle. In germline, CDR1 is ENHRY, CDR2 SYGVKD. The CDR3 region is CAISEGSRDGVQEPYEQYF. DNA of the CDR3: TGTGCCATCAGTGAAGGCTCCAGGGACGGGGTTCAAGAGCCCTACGAGCAGTACTTC.